Presented here are 27 T cell receptor beta chains from one specimen sequenced in a study of blood T cell repertoires in COVID-19. This table comes from immunoSEQ multiplex PCR, and its TCRdb copy is limited to in-frame clones, with some not included. The sample lists about 140,000 clones; roughly 73% were seen once. Source material: peripheral blood. These receptors all come from a woman aged 45-59 years with active or convalescent COVID-19.

This chain uses TRBV18 with TRBJ2-5; no firm D call. The CDR3 is 16 amino acids. Germline loops: CDR1 KGHSH, CDR2 LQKENI. Trimming removed 2 bases at V and 0 bases at J, with 13 bases between. This CDR3 is CASSPGPTPYQETQYF. Here the CDR3 DNA reads TGTGCCAGCTCACCAGGCCCCACCCCGTACCAAGAGACCCAGTACTTC.

In regard to this clone: Compared with germline, one end of the junction differs, possibly owing to a read error. The chain employs TRBV16 and TRBJ1-5; a possible D gene is TRBD1 (5 bases). The CDR3 extends over 17 amino acids. The germline gives CDR1 KGHSY, CDR2 FQNENV. CDR3 nucleotide sequence: TGTGCCAGTAGCCAATTTCCGGGGGGAACTAGCAATCAGCCCCAGCATTTT. This codes for CASSQFPGGTSNQPQHF.

The chain joins TRBV3-1 (or the pseudogene TRBV3-2) to TRBJ1-6, with D possibly being TRBD1 (5 bases). The CDR3 has 11 residues. The V end was cut by 7 bases, the J end by 14 bases, with 12 bases between. Germline CDR1 and CDR2: LGHDT and YNNKEL (reference sequence). CDR3 DNA: TGTGCCAGCAAGTGGGGCAGATCCCTCCACTTT. Encoded protein: CASKWGRSLHF.

The CDR3 sequence is CASSPLSGETQYF. The CDR3 DNA follows: TGTGCCAGCAGCCCCTTGTCGGGAGAGACCCAGTACTTC. The chain employs TRBV14 and TRBJ2-5; D is unclear. Trimming stripped 4 bases from V and 4 bases from J, with 10 bases between. This CDR3 comprises 13 residues. Per germline, CDR1 SGHDN and CDR2 FVKESK.

This chain links TRBV7-2 with TRBJ1-1; possibly TRBD1 for D (5 bases). With 1 base removed from V and 1 base from J, the gap between germline ends came to 7 bases. CDR1 and CDR2 (germline): SGHTA, FQGNSA. The CDR3 spans 14 residues. CDR3 bases: TGTGCCAGCAGCTTAGGGGGCCGGAACACTGAAGCTTTCTTT. Protein sequence: CASSLGGRNTEAFF.

This clone has just a few counts. The chain is built from TRBV19 and TRBJ2-1; 9 nucleotides align to TRBD1. Germline CDR1 and CDR2: LNHDA and SQIVND (reference sequence). J gave up 8 bases and V 6 bases, and 11 bases lay outside the gene matches. The CDR3 has 15 amino acids. In nucleotides, the CDR3 is TGTGCCAGTAGGGACAGGGGAGAGGGACAATATGAGCAGTTCTTC. Protein: CASRDRGEGQYEQFF. Based on the CDR3 plus reference TRBV19 and TRBJ2-1, the full variable domain is DGGITQSPKYLFRKEGQNVTLSCEQNLNHDAMYWYRQDPGQGLRLIYYSQIVNDFQKGDIAEGYSVSREKKESFPLTVTSAQKNPTAFYLCASRDRGEGQYEQFFGPGTRLTVL.

The chain links TRBV28 to TRBJ2-5; weak D call: TRBD2 (5 bases). The germline V gene has CDR1 MDHEN and CDR2 SYDVKM. The V gene lost 6 bases and the J gene lost 0 bases, with 14 bases spanning the gap. There are 15 residues in the CDR3. DNA of the CDR3: TGTGCCAGCAGCCGCCGTGAGGGATACCAAGAGACCCAGTACTTC. Translating it yields CASSRREGYQETQYF.

This chain links TRBV7-6 with TRBJ2-2; 9 bases line up with TRBD1. The CDR3 runs to 15 residues. V was clipped by 4 bases and J by 3 bases; unmatched bases: 3. The germline V gene encodes CDR1 SGHVS and CDR2 FNYEAQ. CDR3 DNA sequence: TGTGCCAGCAGCTCCCGGACAGGGGACACCGGGGAGCTGTTTTTT. Translation gives CASSSRTGDTGELFF. Full variable domain (outside the CDR3, taken from reference TRBV7-6 and TRBJ2-2): GAGVSQSPRYKVTKRGQDVALRCDPISGHVSLYWYRQALGQGPEFLTYFNYEAQQDKSGLPNDRFSAERPEGSISTLTIQRTEQRDSAMYRCASSSRTGDTGELFFGEGSRLTVL.

The gene calls are TRBV10-1 and TRBJ1-1; 8 bases line up with TRBD1. The germline V gene encodes CDR1 WNHNN and CDR2 SYGVQD (reference sequence). CDR3 length: 13 amino acids. The junction had 5 bases not matched to a gene; V was cut back by 10 bases and J by 1 base. The CDR3 DNA reads as TGCGCCATCCATGGACAGGGGAACACTGAAGCTTTCTTT. Its protein is CAIHGQGNTEAFF.

The chain employs TRBV7-3 and TRBJ2-5; perhaps TRBD2 as D (6 bases). This CDR3 is 14 amino acids long. The V end lost 0 bases, the J end lost 5 bases, and 10 bases lay between the germline ends. Looked up from germline, CDR1 is SGHTA and CDR2 is FQGTGA. CDR3 DNA sequence: TGTGCCAGCAGCTTAACATCGGCGGGGGAGACCCAGTACTTC. This translates into CASSLTSAGETQYF.

This clone was seen only once. V and J are TRBV7-2 and TRBJ1-4; D is uncertain. The germline V gene has CDR1 SGHTA and CDR2 FQGNSA. The CDR3 extends over 15 amino acids. V lost 1 base to trimming and J lost 7 bases, with 13 bases between them. This chain's CDR3 is CASSLVGYPGEKLFF. The CDR3 DNA reads TGTGCCAGCAGCTTAGTCGGTTACCCCGGTGAAAAACTGTTTTTT.

CDR3: CASSPTAGANVLTF. The CDR3 nucleotides read TGTGCCAGCAGTCCAACAGCTGGGGCCAACGTCCTGACTTTC. The genes are TRBV6-5 and TRBJ2-6; D gene unclear. CDR1 and CDR2 (germline): MNHEY, SVGAGI. The CDR3 contains 14 residues. Trimming stripped 5 bases from V and 2 bases from J, with 7 bases between.

The chain employs TRBV30 and TRBJ2-7; 8 bases are shared with TRBD1. The germline V gene encodes CDR1 GTSNPN and CDR2 SVGIG (reference sequence). J lost 3 bases, V lost 4 bases, and 11 bases had no gene match. The CDR3 extends over 15 amino acids. The CDR3 DNA reads as TGTGCCTGGATTCCGTGGACAGGGTATTACTACGAGCAGTACTTC. It encodes CAWIPWTGYYYEQYF.

There are a few counts of this clone. V is TRBV2 and J is TRBJ1-5, with D tentatively TRBD1 (6 bases). Germline V gives CDR1 SNHLY, CDR2 FYNNEI. This CDR3 has 15 amino acids. Trimming removed 6 bases from V and 2 bases from J, with 14 bases in between. The CDR3 bases are TGTGCCAGCAGCCAACAGGGTGAGGGCAATCAGCCCCAGCATTTT. The encoded protein is CASSQQGEGNQPQHF.

The rearrangement links TRBV3-1 (or the pseudogene TRBV3-2) to TRBJ1-2; the match to TRBD1 covers 8 bases. V dropped 0 bases and J dropped 6; count of bases not matched to a gene: 9. CDR3 length equals 16 residues. Germline V gene sequence: CDR1 LGHDT, CDR2 YNNKEL (reference sequence). CDR3 residues: CASSQDRPGGGDGYTF. The CDR3 bases are TGTGCCAGCAGCCAAGATCGGCCAGGGGGCGGCGATGGCTACACCTTC.

The chain has TRBV28 and TRBJ2-4; maybe TRBD2 (6 bases). This CDR3 region has 16 residues. Trimming took 5 bases from V and 2 from J, leaving 16 bases between them. Germline CDR1 and CDR2: MDHEN and SYDVKM. CDR3 coding DNA: TGTGCCAGCAGTCCCCCCCCTCTAGCGACCAAAAACATTCAGTACTTC. Translation gives CASSPPPLATKNIQYF.

CDR3 DNA: TGTGCCAGCAGTCAGAACCAGGGGGTGGGGACTGAAGCTTTCTTT. Translating it yields CASSQNQGVGTEAFF. V gene TRBV2 combines with J gene TRBJ1-1; 7 nucleotides agree with TRBD1. The CDR3 totals 15 residues. Losses at the gene ends were 5 bases for V and 5 bases for J; bases not matched to a gene: 11. The V gene's germline CDR1 is SNHLY and CDR2 FYNNEI.

V gene TRBV5-4 combines with J gene TRBJ2-7, with 9 bases identical to TRBD1. V was pared by 4 bases and J by 4 bases, with 9 bases of the junction left unmatched. Looked up from germline, CDR1 is SGHNT and CDR2 is YYREEE (reference sequence). The CDR3 is 15 residues long. The CDR3 region has the DNA TGTGCCAGCAGCGAAACAGGGGGCAGGAGGTACGAGCAGTACTTC. Its translation: CASSETGGRRYEQYF.

This sequence joins TRBV7-2 and TRBJ2-1, with 9 positions matching TRBD1. V gave up 8 bases and J gave up 10 bases; unmatched junction bases: 6. CDR3 length: 12 residues. Germline CDR1 SGHTA, CDR2 FQGNSA. CDR3 loop: CASYRGRGEQFF. CDR3 coding DNA: TGTGCCAGCTACAGGGGGCGGGGGGAGCAGTTCTTC.

CDR3 coding DNA: TGTGCCAGCTCTCCCCAAGGGGCAGGGAAACAGCCCCAGCATTTT. Translated, it gives CASSPQGAGKQPQHF. The gene calls are TRBV28 and TRBJ1-5; weak D call: TRBD1 (5 bases). The CDR3 is made up of 15 amino acids. Germline lookup yields CDR1 MDHEN and CDR2 SYDVKM. V lost 8 bases to trimming and J lost 7 bases, with 21 bases between them.

This clone was counted a few times. This rearrangement joins TRBV7-8 to TRBJ2-1; 10 nucleotides align to TRBD2. V was clipped by 4 bases and J by 5 bases; unmatched bases: 11. The CDR3 spans 17 residues. CDR1 SGHVS and CDR2 FQNEAQ come from the germline V gene. The CDR3 sequence is CASSSRPATSGDNEQFF. The CDR3 region has the DNA TGTGCCAGCAGCTCGAGACCCGCTACTAGCGGGGACAATGAGCAGTTCTTC.

The chain has TRBV28 and TRBJ1-4; 8 bases fit TRBD1. The CDR3 loop spans 17 amino acids. With V trimmed by 3 bases and J by 3 bases, 9 bases remained unmatched. CDR1 and CDR2 from the germline V gene are MDHEN and SYDVKM. Written as DNA, the CDR3 is TGTGCCAGCAGTTTCGAGACAGGGGATGTATCTAATGAAAAACTGTTTTTT. This encodes CASSFETGDVSNEKLFF.

This chain links TRBV7-6 with TRBJ2-5; D remains unclear. The CDR3 spans 12 residues. The V gene lost 5 bases and the J gene lost 0 bases, with 4 bases spanning the gap. CDR1 is SGHVS, CDR2 FNYEAQ, per germline. The CDR3 sequence: CASSINQETQYF. The CDR3 bases are TGTGCCAGCAGCATAAACCAAGAGACCCAGTACTTC.

V and J are TRBV18 and TRBJ2-7; tentatively, D is TRBD2 (7 bases). CDR3 length: 15 residues. Trimming stripped 5 bases from V and 2 bases from J, with 16 bases between. Germline V CDR1 and CDR2: KGHSH, LQKENI. CDR3 in amino acids: CASSEAAGAPYEQYF. CDR3 sequence (DNA): TGTGCCAGCTCAGAAGCGGCGGGGGCCCCCTACGAGCAGTACTTC.

Concerning this clone: Germline is not matched at one junction end, which may reflect a read error. The chain's CDR3 is CASSPQGFGNTDTQYF. The CDR3 DNA reads as TGTGCCAGCTCGCCACAGGGGTTTGGGAACACAGATACGCAGTATTTT. The chain joins TRBV18 to TRBJ2-3, with TRBD1 identical over 7 bases. The CDR3 extends over 16 amino acids. In germline, CDR1 is KGHSH, CDR2 LQKENI.

This clone appeared a single time. V and J are TRBV28 and TRBJ2-5; D is perhaps TRBD2 (5 bases). Trimming removed 6 bases from V and 5 bases from J, with 19 bases in between. Germline CDR1 reads MDHEN; CDR2 reads SYDVKM. CDR3 length equals 15 residues. This chain's CDR3 is CASSRKGVPFETQYF. The CDR3 coding sequence is TGTGCCAGCAGCCGAAAGGGAGTCCCATTTGAGACCCAGTACTTC.

This sequence joins TRBV28 and TRBJ1-5; 10 bases are shared with TRBD1. The CDR3 covers 16 residues. V lost 5 bases and J lost 5; bases outside the gene matches: 9. Germline CDR1 is MDHEN and CDR2 is SYDVKM. The CDR3 protein is CASSPMRQGAYQPQHF. CDR3 DNA sequence: TGTGCCAGCAGTCCCATGAGACAGGGGGCTTATCAGCCCCAGCATTTT.